Listed here is a single T cell receptor (beta chain). Its antigen is as yet unknown. Sequencing used immunoSEQ multiplex PCR; TCRdb keeps in-frame clones, though not all of them. The table shows about 25,000 clones, with just over 85% occurring only once. This record belongs to a study of OX40 agonist ivuxolimab in advanced cancers. In the study overall: Every 2 weeks, patients received ivuxolimab intravenously, dosed at 0.01 to 10 mg/kg. A diagnosis of hepatocellular carcinoma, melanoma, renal cell or head and neck cancer was present in dose-escalation patients.

Study-level results: Expanded clones were, on average, more numerous in CD8+ T cells than in CD4+.

The specimen comprised CD4+ or CD8+ T cells sorted from blood, sampled in a trial of the OX40 agonist ivuxolimab. The sequence was obtained from an adult with an advanced solid tumor such as melanoma, head and neck, liver or kidney cancer.

The CDR3 is CASSLEAGSTYNEQFF. The CDR3, as DNA: TGTGCCAGCAGCTTAGAAGCCGGGAGCACCTACAATGAGCAGTTCTTC. The chain recombines TRBV11-3 with TRBJ2-1, with D maybe TRBD2 (6 bases). The CDR3 runs to 16 residues. Trimming took off 0 bases at V and 2 bases at J, with 11 bases between the two ends. Germline V gene sequence: CDR1 SGHNT, CDR2 YENEEA. The variable domain in full, with the rest retrieved from reference TRBV11-3 and TRBJ2-1, is EAGVVQSPRYKIIEKKQPVAFWCNPISGHNTLYWYLQNLGQGPELLIRYENEEAVDDSQLPKDRFSAERLKGVDSTLKIQPAELGDSAVYLCASSLEAGSTYNEQFFGPGTRLTVL.